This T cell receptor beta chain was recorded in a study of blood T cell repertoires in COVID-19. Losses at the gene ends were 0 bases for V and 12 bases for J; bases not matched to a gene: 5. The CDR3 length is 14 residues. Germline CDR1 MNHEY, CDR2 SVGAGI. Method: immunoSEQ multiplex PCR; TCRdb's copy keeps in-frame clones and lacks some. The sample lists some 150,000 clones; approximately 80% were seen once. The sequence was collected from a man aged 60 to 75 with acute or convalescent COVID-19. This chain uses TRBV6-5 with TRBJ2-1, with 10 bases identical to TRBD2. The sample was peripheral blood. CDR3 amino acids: CASSYSTSGVRQFF. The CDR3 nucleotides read TGTGCCAGCAGTTACTCTACTAGCGGGGTGAGGCAGTTCTTC.